This T cell receptor (beta chain) originates from a study of shared clonotypes between healthy human individuals. Study-level background: Aged between 18 and 49, the donors were a couple of women and a few men.

This clone was seen a single time. Donation came from healthy HIV-negative adults that had no recent acute infections or vaccinations. The table came from immunoSEQ multiplex PCR; TCRdb's copy has only in-frame clones and leaves some out. The data show around 2.3 million clones, approximately 96% seen once. After removal of 11 bases from V and 2 bases from J, the junction contained 12 bases not matched to a gene. This CDR3 is built from 15 residues. The germline V gene has CDR1 SNHLY and CDR2 FYNNEI. This clonotype originated in a man aged 18 to 29 in good health. The chain carries TRBV2 and TRBJ2-5; 9 bases align to TRBD2. Material for sequencing was naive CD4+ T cells sorted from blood. Subset given: CD45RA+ positively selected. The chain's CDR3 is CAGGRALPAQETQYF. The CDR3 DNA reads as TGTGCCGGCGGGAGGGCTTTACCGGCTCAAGAGACCCAGTACTTC.